The clone carrying this T cell receptor (beta chain) was seen a few times. Its antigen is unidentified. The read is 3 residues too short to cover the CDR3 end, so that end is filled in from the germline J gene. The data are from a study of T cell clonality in common variable immunodeficiency. Notes on the study in general: Links between repertoire features and CVID complications were heterogeneity-limited. CVID subjects showed higher TCRbeta clonality than healthy controls. Common variable immunodeficiency TCR beta sequences reportedly had fewer deletions and N-nucleotide insertions.

Reduced serum IgG, IgA and/or IgM plus specific antibody deficiency defined CVID. This CDR3 has 15 amino acids. Germline V gene lookup returns CDR1 LNHDA and CDR2 SQIVND (reference sequence). Germline trimming cut 3 bases from V and 6 bases from J; bases unmatched to any gene: 6. Only in-frame clones appear in the TCRdb table, and some are missing; sequencing was by immunoSEQ multiplex PCR. This repertoire holds approximately 7,800 clones, and none appear only once. The chain links TRBV19 to TRBJ2-1; 9 bases fit TRBD2. The clonotype originates from a human donor with common variable immunodeficiency. Sequenced input: peripheral blood mononuclear cells. The CDR3 bases that were read are TGTGCCAGTAGTATGGCTAGCGGGATGAGCAATGAG. It is translated as CASSMASGMSNE. The entire CDR3 reads CASSMASGMSNEQFF.